The rows below give T cell receptor beta chains drawn from one sample of a study of T cell repertoires in cytomegalovirus infection. TCRdb reanalysed the reads using MiXCR and keeps one entry per CDR3 protein. The table includes 350,000 to 500,000 distinct CDR3 sequences, roughly a third detected once. Material for sequencing was PBMCs. The receptors were gathered from a human donor in good health (CMV status not recorded). Some clones in this sample may be carry-over from other donors' samples. Both conserved end residues are part of each CDR3. Fields, in order: J gene, V gene, clone size, D gene, CDR3 DNA, CDR3 protein. A D gene is named only where the DNA matches it firmly. Clone size is shown for a subset of rows, as once, few, many or a class of expanded clone.

TRBJ1-6 TRBV3-1 - - TGTGCCAGCAGCCGAGTCCCAACAGGGACTAATTCACCCCTCCACTTT CASSRVPTGTNSPLHF
TRBJ2-7 TRBV7-9 many TRBD1 TGTGCCAGCAGCCCGACAGGGACCTACGAGCAGTACTTC CASSPTGTYEQYF
TRBJ1-6 TRBV27 few TRBD1 TGTGCCAGCAGTTTTCACAGGGGGCGCATGAATTCACCCCTCCACTTT CASSFHRGRMNSPLHF
TRBJ2-2 TRBV3-1 few - TGTGCCAGCAGCCAGAATGTACCGACCGGGGAGCTGTTTTTT CASSQNVPTGELFF
TRBJ2-7 TRBV7-9 many - TGTGCCAGCAGCCGCGACAGTTTCTACGAGCAGTACTTC CASSRDSFYEQYF
TRBJ2-1 TRBV20-1 - TRBD2 TGCAGTGCACACGGGACTAGCGGGGGGGCGTACAATGAGCAGTTCTTC CSAHGTSGGAYNEQFF
TRBJ1-2 TRBV7-9 many TRBD1 TGTGCCAGCAGCTTAGCCCCACTCCGGGACAGGACCCCGTCGGGGTATGGCTACACCTTC CASSLAPLRDRTPSGYGYTF
TRBJ1-6 TRBV2 - - TGTGCCAGCAGGAGGGGACTTGGGGTTGATAATTCACCCCTCCACTTT CASRRGLGVDNSPLHF
TRBJ2-3 TRBV12-3/TRBV12-4 many TRBD2 TGTGCCAGCAGTTTCACTAGCGGGGGGACAGATACGCAGTATTTT CASSFTSGGTDTQYF
TRBJ2-5 TRBV9 - TRBD2 TGTGCCAGCAGCGTAGGTGGATGGGCGGGGGGGCAAGAGACCCAGTACTTC CASSVGGWAGGQETQYF
TRBJ1-5 TRBV7-2 many - TGTGCCAGCAGCGAAGTGGGGAGGGTCGGAGGCAATCAGCCCCAGCATTTT CASSEVGRVGGNQPQHF
TRBJ2-1 TRBV24-1 - - TGTGCCACCAGTGATTTGAAGCCAGGGACTTTGAATGAGCAGTTCTTC CATSDLKPGTLNEQFF
TRBJ2-7 TRBV7-6 - TRBD1 TGTGCCAGCAGCTCTCGACAGGGGGCGGGCTACGAGCAGTACTTC CASSSRQGAGYEQYF
TRBJ2-6 TRBV28 once - TGTGCCAGCAGTTTACTTCCAGGGGCCGTCTCTGTGGCCAACGTCCTGACTTTC CASSLLPGAVSVANVLTF
TRBJ2-5 TRBV3-1 - - TGTGCCAGCAGCCTGGTGGAGGGGACCCAGTACTTC CASSLVEGTQYF
TRBJ1-2 TRBV4-1 - - TGCGCCAGCAGCAGCAAGCGGGGATCTGGGGGCTACACCTTC CASSSKRGSGGYTF
TRBJ2-3 TRBV7-3 few - TGTGCCAGCAGCAAGGGACTTCTCACAGATACGCAGTATTTT CASSKGLLTDTQYF
TRBJ1-5 TRBV28 - - TGTGCCAGTCTCGTTCAAGGGAGTGGAAATCAGCCCCAGCATTTT CASLVQGSGNQPQHF
TRBJ2-2 TRBV5-1 few TRBD1 TGCGCCAGCAGCTTCAGGGGGCTTAACACCGGGGAGCTGTTTTTT CASSFRGLNTGELFF
TRBJ2-2 TRBV7-2 many - TGTGCCAGCAGCAAGTCCACTGACAACACCGGGGAGCTGTTTTTT CASSKSTDNTGELFF
TRBJ1-5 TRBV19 few - TGTGCCAGTAGTACACAGGGAGGCGGTAGCAATCAGCCCCAGCATTTT CASSTQGGGSNQPQHF
TRBJ2-7 TRBV7-8 many - TGTGCCAGCAGCTCGCCCTCCTACGAGCAGTACTTC CASSSPSYEQYF